This record concerns one T cell receptor (beta chain) sequence. Its antigen is unidentified. The table came from immunoSEQ multiplex PCR; TCRdb's copy has only in-frame clones and leaves some out. Among some 90,000 clones listed, 70% to 90% were seen once. This entry comes from a study of OX40 agonist ivuxolimab in advanced cancers. Study-wide results and caveats: CD4+ T cells averaged fewer expanded clones than CD8+ T cells.

The CDR3 sequence is 12 residues long. CDR1 SGHTA and CDR2 FQGNSA come from the germline V gene. Trimming cost V 2 bases and J 4 bases, with 5 bases left between them. The V gene is TRBV7-2, the J gene TRBJ2-5; D remains ambiguous. The sequencing used CD4+ or CD8+ T cells sorted from blood, collected in a trial of the OX40 agonist ivuxolimab. The TCR originated in an adult with an advanced solid tumor such as melanoma, head and neck, liver or kidney cancer. The CDR3 nucleotides read TGTGCCAGCAGCTTATCTCTAGAGACCCAGTACTTC. It encodes CASSLSLETQYF.